The TCR beta chain under discussion was sequenced for a study of tumor and adjacent non-tumor tissue in lung cancer. Across the whole study: There were 11 to 12 adenocarcinoma, a couple of squamous cell carcinoma and 1 small cell lung cancer cases. Study findings and constraints: TCR diversity was significantly greater in tumor than normal lung tissue.

This sample's RNA came from whole unsorted tissue. More than 3 cm separated this lung sample from the edge of the tumor. Regarding this clonotype: Its specificity is not known. One end of the junction fails to match germline, which may point to a read error.

The germline CDR1 and CDR2 sequences are MNHEY and SVGAGI. This CDR3 comprises 19 residues. TCRbeta libraries were built with three rounds of nested PCR, modified from ARM-PCR. TCRdb passed the multiplex PCR reads through MiXCR, listing each CDR3 protein once. Among fewer than 90,000 distinct CDR3 sequences listed, around 80% were seen once. The specimen was distant non-tumor lung tissue. The source of this sequence is a woman aged 45-65 years with non-small cell lung cancer. The chain joins TRBV6-5 to TRBJ2-2; TRBD1 aligns across 10 bases. CDR3 loop: CANSLRSPGQGRRTGELFF. In DNA form, the CDR3 reads TGTGCCAACAGCCTTCGTTCCCCGGGACAGGGGAGAAGGACCGGAGAGCTGTTTTTT.